The source of this T cell receptor beta chain is a study of glioma-infiltrating T cells after dendritic cell vaccination. Study-wide findings and caveats: TCR clonality showed no direct relationship with survival. The cohort had few patients with full blood and tumor sets.

The primer mix had 60 V beta and 13 J beta primers. The method was immunoSEQ multiplex PCR; TCRdb's version includes in-frame clones alone and lacks a portion of them. The sample lists under 100,000 clones, approximately 80% occurring once. Details on this clone: Antigen specificity is unknown.

Sequenced material: blood, taken before dendritic cell vaccination. The clonotype originates from a human donor with glioblastoma.

The CDR3 region is CASSLGLADSTDTQYF. The DNA for the CDR3 is TGCGCCAGCAGCTTGGGTCTAGCGGACAGCACAGATACGCAGTATTTT. The rearrangement uses TRBV5-1 and TRBJ2-3; TRBD2 matches 7 bases. Germline loops: CDR1 SGHRS, CDR2 YFSETQ. Trimming removed 0 bases from V and 0 bases from J; junction bases left unmatched: 4. The CDR3 extends over 16 amino acids.